Following are 25 T cell receptor beta chains from one sample sequenced in a study of liver allograft versus peripheral blood T cells. Study summary: What was compared were the T cell receptor repertoires in transplanted livers and those in the peripheral blood of recipients.

In TCRdb, the reads were re-called with MiXCR into one record per CDR3 protein. The data hold around 12,000 distinct CDR3 sequences, with under 20% observed a single time. These receptor sequences come from a human patient who had a liver transplant. Some T cells may be graft donor cells.

This clonotype is deemed medium-sized. The chain is built from TRBV18 and TRBJ2-3; no firm D call. Germline V lookup: CDR1 KGHSH, CDR2 LQKENI. The CDR3 runs to 12 residues. V lost 5 bases and J lost 14, with 17 bases in between. DNA of the CDR3: TGTGCCAGCTCATGGGCTCTAGAAACCAGGTATTTT. Translated: CASSWALETRYF.

This clonotype was counted between two and nine times. V usage is TRBV19 and J usage is TRBJ2-3; 8 bases map to TRBD2. Trimming took 6 bases from V and 3 from J; bases not matched to a gene: 5. Germline values: CDR1 LNHDA, CDR2 SQIVND (reference sequence). CDR3 length equals 14 residues. CDR3 region: CASSQRGRTDTQYF. The CDR3 nucleotides are TGTGCCAGTAGCCAGCGGGGGAGAACAGATACGCAGTATTTT.

This clonotype was detected many times. J is TRBJ2-5 and V is TRBV6-5, with TRBD2 identical over 13 bases. Germline CDR1 reads MNHEY; CDR2 reads SVGAGI. This CDR3 is built from 16 residues. V lost 5 bases, J lost 5 bases, and 8 bases stayed unmatched. The chain's CDR3 is CASSPPLAGGGETQYF. The CDR3 DNA follows: TGTGCCAGCAGTCCACCACTAGCGGGGGGGGGGGAGACCCAGTACTTC.

The chain uses TRBV20-1 and TRBJ2-1; no reliable D call. The V gene lost 3 bases and the J gene lost 0 bases, with 6 bases spanning the gap. CDR3 length: 13 residues. Germline V gene data show CDR1 as DFQATT and CDR2 as SNEGSKA (reference sequence). CDR3 coding DNA: TGCAGTGCTAGGGCTAACTCCTACAATGAGCAGTTCTTC. Its translation: CSARANSYNEQFF.

The genes are TRBV6-5 and TRBJ1-5; weak D call: TRBD1 (5 bases). Trimming shortened V by 4 bases and J by 1 base, and 14 bases separated the two germline ends. The length of the CDR3 is 16 residues. Germline CDR1 reads MNHEY; CDR2 reads SVGAGI. The CDR3 DNA sequence: TGTGCCAGCAGTTCCCAGGGTTGGGGGAGCAATCAGCCCCAGCATTTT. Encoded protein: CASSSQGWGSNQPQHF.

A remark on this clonotype: This sequence may be a read error, since a much larger clone differs from it by one base. The conserved closing phenylalanine or tryptophan is absent in this CDR3, likely reflecting a read error. The rearrangement joins TRBV18 to TRBJ1-1, with D uncertain. The CDR3 length is 13 residues. Trimming left V 6 bases short and J 1 base short, with 9 bases between. Germline V gene lookup returns CDR1 KGHSH and CDR2 LQKENI. The CDR3 loop is CASSQQRNTEAFL. CDR3 nucleotide sequence: TGTGCCAGCTCTCAACAGAGGAACACTGAAGCTTTCCTT.

With regard to this clonotype: This may come from a read error, since a much larger clone is one base off. The chain is built from TRBV6-6 and TRBJ2-7, with a weak D call TRBD1 (5 bases). Per germline, CDR1 MNHNY and CDR2 SVGAGI (reference sequence). The CDR3 is 13 residues long. CDR3 loop: CTSSAQRGSEQYF. The CDR3 DNA follows: TGTACCAGCAGTGCCCAAAGGGGTAGCGAGCAGTACTTC.

This clonotype counts as medium-sized (0.01 to 0.1%). The chain employs TRBV6-1 and TRBJ1-2; D ambiguous. Trimming pared 6 bases from V and 4 bases from J, leaving 9 bases between. The CDR3 spans 12 residues. CDR1 and CDR2 from the germline V gene are MNHNS and SASEGT. Written as DNA, the CDR3 is TGTGCCAGCAGCAACAACTTCTATGGCTACACCTTC. Protein sequence: CASSNNFYGYTF.

This clonotype qualifies as medium-sized. The chain couples TRBV19 to TRBJ2-3; the D is unclear. V dropped 4 bases and J dropped 6 bases, with 14 bases sitting between them. The germline V gene encodes CDR1 LNHDA and CDR2 SQIVND (reference sequence). The CDR3 spans 14 residues. The CDR3 loop reads CASSTPFRSDTQYF. The CDR3 bases are TGTGCCAGTAGTACTCCCTTTAGATCGGATACGCAGTATTTT.

This clonotype was seen a few times. V usage is TRBV6-5 and J usage is TRBJ1-2, with TRBD1 as a possible D gene (5 bases). The CDR3 runs to 14 residues. V was trimmed by 4 bases and J by 8 bases, leaving 17 bases between them. The germline CDR1 and CDR2 sequences are MNHEY and SVGAGI. CDR3 protein: CASSSPGRPWGYTF. CDR3 DNA: TGTGCCAGCAGTTCCCCGGGACGGCCTTGGGGCTACACCTTC.

By sample fraction, this clonotype is medium-sized (0.01 to 0.1%). The rearrangement uses TRBV29-1 and TRBJ1-1; TRBD1 might be the D (5 bases). Germline values: CDR1 SQVTM, CDR2 ANQGSEA. The CDR3 sequence is 15 residues long. V lost 4 bases to trimming and J lost 0 bases, with 15 bases between them. As DNA, the CDR3 is TGCAGCGTTGGGGCAGGGTGGGCTATGAACACTGAAGCTTTCTTT. Amino acid sequence: CSVGAGWAMNTEAFF. Full variable domain (remainder filled in from reference TRBV29-1 and TRBJ1-1): SAVISQKPSRDICQRGTSLTIQCQVDSQVTMMFWYRQQPGQSLTLIATANQGSEATYESGFVIDKFPISRPNLTFSTLTVSNMSPEDSSIYLCSVGAGWAMNTEAFFGQGTRLTVV.

J is TRBJ1-1 and V is TRBV12-3 or TRBV12-4; 7 bases agree with TRBD1. Unmatched junction bases numbered 4, after V lost 2 bases and J lost 4 bases. The CDR3 totals 14 residues. In nucleotides, the CDR3 is TGTGCCAGCAGTTTAAAGGGGGCGGGCACTGAAGCTTTCTTT. It yields the protein CASSLKGAGTEAFF.

A word on this clonotype: Given a much more abundant clone one base away, this may be a read error. The chain uses TRBV7-2 and TRBJ2-5; the D gene is possibly TRBD2 (5 bases). CDR3 length: 13 amino acids. V was pared by 4 bases and J by 5 bases, with 11 bases between. CDR1 is SGHTA and CDR2 is FQGNSA in the germline V gene. The DNA of the CDR3 is TGTGCCAGCAGCTCGGGATGGGTGGAGACCCAGTACTTC. This sequence encodes CASSSGWVETQYF.

This clonotype is medium-sized (0.01 to 0.1%) within its sample. V usage is TRBV29-1 and J usage is TRBJ2-3; D might be TRBD1 or TRBD2, each matching 8 bases. Trimming shortened V by 4 bases and J by 4 bases, and 24 bases separated the two germline ends. The CDR3 runs 17 residues. Germline assignment: CDR1 SQVTM and CDR2 ANQGSEA. In DNA form, the CDR3 reads TGCAGCGTTGTAGCGGGAATATCGGCGGGACAGGCAGATACGCAGTATTTT. Protein product: CSVVAGISAGQADTQYF.

By share, this clonotype counts as medium-sized. V usage is TRBV19 and J usage is TRBJ2-2; D gene unclear. The V end lost 6 bases, the J end lost 7 bases, and 18 bases lay between the germline ends. The CDR3 spans 15 residues. Germline V gene sequence: CDR1 LNHDA, CDR2 SQIVND (reference sequence). The DNA of the CDR3 is TGTGCCAGTAGCGGTGGTGGTCTTGGAAACGGGGAGCTGTTTTTT. Amino acids: CASSGGGLGNGELFF.

This clonotype was picked up one time. The chain has TRBV3-1 and TRBJ2-5, with D hard to call. The V gene's germline CDR1 is LGHDT and CDR2 YNNKEL (reference sequence). The germline V and J ends were trimmed by 3 bases and 2 bases, with 13 bases remaining between them. This CDR3 has 15 amino acids. The CDR3: CASSQSRPIQETQYF. DNA for the CDR3: TGTGCCAGCAGCCAGTCGCGACCGATACAAGAGACCCAGTACTTC.

The chain is built from TRBV2 and TRBJ1-1; 8 bases map to TRBD1. Trimming took 7 bases from V and 5 from J; bases not matched to a gene: 3. CDR3 length: 12 amino acids. Germline V gene data show CDR1 as SNHLY and CDR2 as FYNNEI. The CDR3 region has the DNA TGTGCCAGCATGGGGACAGGTACTGAAGCTTTCTTT. It codes for CASMGTGTEAFF.

The rearrangement uses TRBV28 and TRBJ1-2; no firm D call. The CDR3 totals 12 residues. Germline assignment: CDR1 MDHEN and CDR2 SYDVKM. V was pared by 2 bases and J by 4 bases, with 5 bases between. DNA of the CDR3: TGTGCCAGCAGTTTACGGCTCTATGGCTACACCTTC. It codes for CASSLRLYGYTF.

This clonotype is labeled as medium-sized. The V and J genes are TRBV18 and TRBJ2-1; D tentatively fits TRBD1 or TRBD2 (5 bases each). In germline, CDR1 is KGHSH, CDR2 LQKENI. The CDR3 extends over 14 amino acids. The V gene lost 4 bases and the J gene lost 6 bases, with 13 bases spanning the gap. This CDR3 reads CASSRDRGANEQFF. Written as DNA, the CDR3 is TGTGCCAGCTCACGGGACCGAGGGGCCAATGAGCAGTTCTTC.

This chain links TRBV5-5 with TRBJ1-1; D unresolved. Trimming took off 2 bases at V and 1 base at J, with 12 bases between the two ends. CDR1 and CDR2 from the germline V gene are SGHKS and YYEKEE (reference sequence). The CDR3 spans 15 residues. The CDR3 region has the DNA TGTGCCAGCAGCTTCAACTGGGGTTCGAACACTGAAGCTTTCTTT. Its protein is CASSFNWGSNTEAFF.

The chain combines TRBV6-5 with TRBJ1-4; D gene unclear. V lost 5 bases and J 8 bases, leaving 15 bases between the germline ends. This CDR3 contains 14 residues. Germline V gene data show CDR1 as MNHEY and CDR2 as SVGAGI. CDR3 residues: CASSHGGLEEKLFF. CDR3 DNA: TGTGCCAGCAGTCACGGAGGTTTGGAAGAAAAACTGTTTTTT.

This chain uses TRBV2 with TRBJ1-2; no reliable D call. This CDR3 has 13 residues. Germline V gene lookup returns CDR1 SNHLY and CDR2 FYNNEI. Between the trimmed V and J ends, which lost 2 bases and 8 bases, there was a span of 12 bases. The CDR3 DNA follows: TGTGCCAGCAGTGAATTGTCAGGTCGCGGCTACACCTTC. Translation: CASSELSGRGYTF.

This clonotype was detected only a few times. The chain is built from TRBV19 and TRBJ2-7; D perhaps matches TRBD1 (6 bases). Trimming shortened V by 4 bases and J by 3 bases, and 16 bases separated the two germline ends. Germline lookup yields CDR1 LNHDA and CDR2 SQIVND (reference sequence). The CDR3 has 15 residues. The CDR3 DNA reads as TGTGCCAGTAGTAGAGTCTCCGGACAGCGCTACGAGCAGTACTTC. Protein: CASSRVSGQRYEQYF.

This clonotype is medium-sized (0.01 to 0.1%) in the sample. The chain joins TRBV6-1 to TRBJ2-1, with D unclear. The V gene lost 7 bases and the J gene lost 6 bases, with 13 bases spanning the gap. Germline CDR1 is MNHNS and CDR2 is SASEGT. The CDR3 extends over 13 amino acids. The DNA of the CDR3 is TGTGCCAGCACCTACGGCTACCGCAATGAGCAGTTCTTC. It specifies CASTYGYRNEQFF.

By proportion, this clonotype is medium-sized. The V call is TRBV18, the J call TRBJ2-2; D call uncertain. Trimming removed 5 bases from V and 1 base from J, with 5 bases in between. CDR3 length: 13 amino acids. Germline V gene data show CDR1 as KGHSH and CDR2 as LQKENI. CDR3 coding DNA: TGTGCCAGCTCAAGCCGGAACACCGGGGAGCTGTTTTTT. This sequence encodes CASSSRNTGELFF.